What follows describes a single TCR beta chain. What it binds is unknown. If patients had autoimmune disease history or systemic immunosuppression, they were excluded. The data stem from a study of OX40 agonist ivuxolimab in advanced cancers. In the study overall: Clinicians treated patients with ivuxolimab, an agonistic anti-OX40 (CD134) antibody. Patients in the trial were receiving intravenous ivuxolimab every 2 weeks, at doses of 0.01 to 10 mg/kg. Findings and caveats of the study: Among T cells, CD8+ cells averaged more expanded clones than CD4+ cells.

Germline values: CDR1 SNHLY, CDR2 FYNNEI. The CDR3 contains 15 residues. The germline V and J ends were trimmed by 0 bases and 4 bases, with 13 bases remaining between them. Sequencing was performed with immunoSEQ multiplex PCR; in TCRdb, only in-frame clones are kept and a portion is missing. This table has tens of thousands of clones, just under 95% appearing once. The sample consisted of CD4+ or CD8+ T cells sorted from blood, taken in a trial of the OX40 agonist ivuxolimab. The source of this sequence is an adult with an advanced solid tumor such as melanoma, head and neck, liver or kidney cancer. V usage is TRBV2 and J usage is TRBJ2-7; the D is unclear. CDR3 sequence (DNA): TGTGCCAGCAGTGAAGCATGGGCGGTCAAGTACGAGCAGTACTTC. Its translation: CASSEAWAVKYEQYF.